This TCR beta chain was observed in a study of T-cell memory formation after mild COVID-19. Study in general: Largely, TCR clusters stayed within a single donor.

Study conclusions and caveats: Largely, contracting CD4+ clones fell within CM and EM, and contracting CD8+ clones within EMRA.

As to this clonotype: Its antigen is as yet unknown.

Germline V CDR1 and CDR2: MRHNA, SNTAGT. This CDR3 is built from 13 residues. The V end was cut by 2 bases, the J end by 5 bases, with 7 bases between. UMIs and sample barcodes were carried by the TCR alpha and TCR beta cDNA libraries that 5'RACE produced using constant-segment primers. MiXCR, applied by TCRdb to the 5' RACE reads, yields one record per CDR3 protein. In the table there are tens of thousands of distinct CDR3 sequences, around 13% of which are singletons. The clonotype originates from a man younger than 35 who had mild COVID-19 (a few samples of this study predate the infection). Cell type and time point are not known. The gene calls are TRBV6-4 and TRBJ2-1; D tentatively reads TRBD1 or TRBD2 (5 bases each). The sequenced sample consisted of PBMCs or a T cell subset sorted from them (not recorded which). CDR3 sequence reads: CASSDGGDNEQFF. The CDR3 DNA reads TGTGCCAGCAGTGACGGGGGAGACAATGAGCAGTTCTTC.